Sequencing of this T cell receptor beta chain was carried out in a study of T cell repertoires in cytomegalovirus infection. Each CDR3 protein gets one entry after TCRdb re-called the reads with MiXCR. The sample contains about a million distinct CDR3 sequences, roughly a third of which appear only once. Study results and limitations: In two of eight donors, the top clonotype was HLA-C-restricted CMV-specific.

Germline CDR1 is LNHDA and CDR2 is SQIVND (reference sequence). The V end lost 7 bases, the J end lost 2 bases, and 12 bases lay between the germline ends. The CDR3 has 14 residues. Regarding this clonotype: Its specificity is not known.

The V and J genes are TRBV19 and TRBJ2-1, with a tentative D call TRBD2 (7 bases). The TCR was taken from a human donor in good health (CMV status not recorded). Some clones in this sample may be carry-over from other donors' samples. The source was cultured CD8+ T cells from PBMCs, collected from culture after CMV antigen stimulation. This chain's CDR3 is CASISGGTYNEQFF. CDR3 DNA: TGTGCCAGTATCTCGGGGGGCACCTACAATGAGCAGTTCTTC.